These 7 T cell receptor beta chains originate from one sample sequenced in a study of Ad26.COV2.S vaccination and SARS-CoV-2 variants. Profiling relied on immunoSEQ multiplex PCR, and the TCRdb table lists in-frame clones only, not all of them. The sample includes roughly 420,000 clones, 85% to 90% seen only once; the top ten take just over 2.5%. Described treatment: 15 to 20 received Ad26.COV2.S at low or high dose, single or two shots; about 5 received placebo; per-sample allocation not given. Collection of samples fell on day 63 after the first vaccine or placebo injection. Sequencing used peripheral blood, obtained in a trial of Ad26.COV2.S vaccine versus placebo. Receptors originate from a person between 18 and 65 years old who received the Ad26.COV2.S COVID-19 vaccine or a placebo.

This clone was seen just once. The CDR3 sequence is CASSLGQGANEQYF. The DNA of the CDR3 is TGTGCCAGCAGCTTAGGACAGGGGGCTAACGAGCAGTACTTC. The rearrangement links TRBV7-9 to TRBJ2-7; 10 bases map to TRBD1. The germline gives CDR1 SEHNR, CDR2 FQNEAQ (reference sequence). Trimming removed 1 base from V and 5 bases from J; junction bases left unmatched: 2. CDR3 length: 14 residues.

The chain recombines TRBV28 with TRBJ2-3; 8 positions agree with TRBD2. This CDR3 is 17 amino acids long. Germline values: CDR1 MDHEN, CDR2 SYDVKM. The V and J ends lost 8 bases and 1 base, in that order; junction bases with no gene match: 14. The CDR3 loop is CASGPFAGGDGTDTQYF. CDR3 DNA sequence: TGTGCCAGCGGACCATTTGCGGGGGGTGATGGCACAGATACGCAGTATTTT.

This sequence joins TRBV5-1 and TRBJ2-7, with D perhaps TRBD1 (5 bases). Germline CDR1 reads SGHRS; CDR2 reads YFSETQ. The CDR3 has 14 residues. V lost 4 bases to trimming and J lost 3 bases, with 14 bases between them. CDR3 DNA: TGCGCCAGCAGCCTGACAGACAGTGTCTACGAGCAGTACTTC. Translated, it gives CASSLTDSVYEQYF.

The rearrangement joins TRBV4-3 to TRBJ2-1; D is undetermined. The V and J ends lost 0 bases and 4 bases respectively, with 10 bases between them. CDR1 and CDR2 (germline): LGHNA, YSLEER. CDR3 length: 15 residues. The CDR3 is CASSQDPFLYNEQFF. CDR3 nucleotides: TGCGCCAGCAGCCAAGATCCCTTTTTATACAATGAGCAGTTCTTC.

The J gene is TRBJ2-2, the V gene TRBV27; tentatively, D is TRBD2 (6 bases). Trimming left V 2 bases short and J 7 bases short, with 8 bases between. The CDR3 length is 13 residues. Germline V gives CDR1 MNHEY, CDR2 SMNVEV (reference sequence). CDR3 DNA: TGTGCCAGCAGTTTACGGGGACTCGGGGAGCTGTTTTTT. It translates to CASSLRGLGELFF.

The DNA of the CDR3 is TGCAGTGCTAGTCCATCACAGAGATTTAACACTGAAGCTTTCTTT. Translated: CSASPSQRFNTEAFF. V and J are TRBV20-1 and TRBJ1-1, with D uncertain. V lost 3 bases and J 2 bases, leaving 16 bases between the germline ends. The CDR3 has 15 residues. The germline V gene encodes CDR1 DFQATT and CDR2 SNEGSKA (reference sequence).

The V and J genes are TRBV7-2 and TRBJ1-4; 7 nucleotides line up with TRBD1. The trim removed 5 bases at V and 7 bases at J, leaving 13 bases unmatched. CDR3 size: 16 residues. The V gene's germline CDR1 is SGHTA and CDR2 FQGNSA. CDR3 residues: CASSPQGQVFSEKLFF. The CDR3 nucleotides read TGTGCCAGCAGCCCTCAAGGACAGGTCTTTAGTGAAAAACTGTTTTTT.